This T cell receptor (beta chain) was sequenced in a study of PD-1 blockade in classical Hodgkin lymphoma (dated by TCRdb to 2018 to 2020). For the study in its entirety: The study used TCR beta sequencing and CyTOF to define a peripheral blood immune signature of response to PD-1 blockade in classical Hodgkin lymphoma. Results the study describes overall, beyond this receptor: Baseline TCR diversity was reported to be lower in newly diagnosed patients than in healthy donors and to be lower still in relapsed/refractory patients. Only a single clinical trial cohort was studied, and what caused the repertoire differences, possibly disease activity or prior therapy, remained undefined.

Genomic DNA was isolated using the Qiagen DNeasy kit from unsorted PBMCs as well as from negatively selected CD4+ and CD8+ fractions. TCR beta CDR3 regions were subjected to amplification by immunoSEQ multiplex PCR with primers that anneal to V and J segments. A synthetic immune receptor repertoire was used to minimize amplification bias, and any remaining bias was removed computationally after sequencing. Per the source publication's procedure: Custom Python scripts were used to quantify repertoire diversity as the Shannon entropy index. The unsorted, CD4+ and CD8+ repertoires were each analyzed separately, with the exception of combined analyses, where CD4+ and CD8+ sequences were merged in silico. Here the immuneACCESS table is served through TCRdb, limited to in-frame sequences with V and J called. Missing clones are a known gap in these copies; in checked studies unresolved V genes cover under half, and the rest lacks a known reason. That table supplies the V and J calls and clone size; D and trimming were determined from the DNA. The sample table records 20,000 to 25,000 clones; roughly 94% of these occur just once. In total, the top ten clones hold 4.5% to 6.5% of the sample.

On this clone itself: Which antigen it targets is not known. Base qualities are not at hand, and no much larger clone is one base apart.

The germline V gene encodes CDR1 SGHTA and CDR2 FQGNSA. V is shortened by 3 bases, J by 9 bases, and the region joining them spans 20 bases. The cysteine opens and the phenylalanine closes a CDR3 of 15 amino acids. Only CDR3 DNA is held: 45 bases, read in frame from base 1. What the time point label conveys for this sample: newly diagnosed, previously untreated cHL patient sample. As a comparison group for the relapsed/refractory trial patients, PBMCs from patients with newly diagnosed, previously untreated classical Hodgkin lymphoma were sequenced. Peripheral blood was collected in 8 mL Vacutainer Cell Preparation Tubes, from which PBMCs were isolated by centrifugation and then cryopreserved.

The sample was peripheral blood mononuclear cells (PBMCs). This receptor was taken from a human donor with classical Hodgkin lymphoma. Here the chain combines TRBV7-2 and TRBJ2-5; the D segment might be TRBD1 or TRBD2, since each matches 5 bases. The DNA sequence is given as TGTGCCAGCAGCTTCTATCTATACGGGGCTGAGGCCCAGTACTTC. Its coded protein is CASSFYLYGAEAQYF.